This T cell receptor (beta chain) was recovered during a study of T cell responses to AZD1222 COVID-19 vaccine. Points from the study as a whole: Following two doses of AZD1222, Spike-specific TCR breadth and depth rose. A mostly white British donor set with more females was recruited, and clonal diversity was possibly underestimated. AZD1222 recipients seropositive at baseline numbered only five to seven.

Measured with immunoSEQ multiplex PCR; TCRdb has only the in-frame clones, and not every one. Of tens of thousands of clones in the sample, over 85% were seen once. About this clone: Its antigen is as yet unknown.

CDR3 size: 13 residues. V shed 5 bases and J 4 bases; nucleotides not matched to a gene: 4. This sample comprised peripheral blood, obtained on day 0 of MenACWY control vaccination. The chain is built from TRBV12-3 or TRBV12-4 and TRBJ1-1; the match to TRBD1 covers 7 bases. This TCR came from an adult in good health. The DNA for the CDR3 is TGTGCCAGCAGTGACAGGGTTTTCACTGAAGCTTTCTTT. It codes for CASSDRVFTEAFF.